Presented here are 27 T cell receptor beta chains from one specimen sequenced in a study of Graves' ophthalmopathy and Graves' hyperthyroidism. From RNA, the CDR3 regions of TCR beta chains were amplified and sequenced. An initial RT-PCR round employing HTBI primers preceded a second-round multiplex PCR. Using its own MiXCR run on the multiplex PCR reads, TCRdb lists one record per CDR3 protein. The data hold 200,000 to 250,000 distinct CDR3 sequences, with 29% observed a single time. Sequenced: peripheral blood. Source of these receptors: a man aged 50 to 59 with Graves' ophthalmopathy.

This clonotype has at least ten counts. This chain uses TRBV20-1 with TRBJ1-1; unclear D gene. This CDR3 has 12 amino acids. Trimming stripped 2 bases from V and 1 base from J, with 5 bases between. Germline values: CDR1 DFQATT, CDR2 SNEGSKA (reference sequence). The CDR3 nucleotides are TGCAGTGCTAGAATAGGGAACACTGAAGCTTTCTTT. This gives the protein CSARIGNTEAFF.

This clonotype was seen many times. The CDR3 loop reads CASSIPGGFTGELFF. The CDR3, as DNA: TGTGCCAGTAGTATTCCGGGAGGGTTTACCGGGGAGCTGTTTTTT. The chain couples TRBV19 to TRBJ2-2, with 8 positions matching TRBD2. The CDR3 loop spans 15 amino acids. The V and J ends lost 3 bases and 5 bases, in that order; junction bases with no gene match: 5. In germline, CDR1 is LNHDA, CDR2 SQIVND (reference sequence).

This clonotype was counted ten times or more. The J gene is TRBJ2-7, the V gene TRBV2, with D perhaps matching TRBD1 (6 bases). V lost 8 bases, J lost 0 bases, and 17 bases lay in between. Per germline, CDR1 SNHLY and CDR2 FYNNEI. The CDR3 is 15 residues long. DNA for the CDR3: TGTGCCAGCCAGACCGGGACAATAAGCTCCTACGAGCAGTACTTC. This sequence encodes CASQTGTISSYEQYF.

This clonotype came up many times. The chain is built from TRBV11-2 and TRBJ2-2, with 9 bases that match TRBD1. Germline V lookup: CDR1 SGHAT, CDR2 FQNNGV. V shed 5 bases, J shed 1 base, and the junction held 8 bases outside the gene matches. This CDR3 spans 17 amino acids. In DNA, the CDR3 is TGTGCCAGCAGCACCCAGCCGGGACAGGGGAACACCGGGGAGCTGTTTTTT. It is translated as CASSTQPGQGNTGELFF.

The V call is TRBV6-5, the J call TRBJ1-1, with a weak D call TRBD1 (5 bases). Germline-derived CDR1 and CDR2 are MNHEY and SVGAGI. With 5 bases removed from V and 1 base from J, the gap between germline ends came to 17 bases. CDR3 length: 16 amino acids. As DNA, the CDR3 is TGTGCCAGCAGTACTATAGGGGATCTGGCGAACACTGAAGCTTTCTTT. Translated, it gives CASSTIGDLANTEAFF.

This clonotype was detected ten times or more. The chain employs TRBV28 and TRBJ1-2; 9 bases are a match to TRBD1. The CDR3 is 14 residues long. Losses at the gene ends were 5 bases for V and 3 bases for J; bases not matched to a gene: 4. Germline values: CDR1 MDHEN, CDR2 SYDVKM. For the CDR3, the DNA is TGTGCCAGCAGTAGGGACAGGGACGACTATGGCTACACCTTC. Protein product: CASSRDRDDYGYTF.

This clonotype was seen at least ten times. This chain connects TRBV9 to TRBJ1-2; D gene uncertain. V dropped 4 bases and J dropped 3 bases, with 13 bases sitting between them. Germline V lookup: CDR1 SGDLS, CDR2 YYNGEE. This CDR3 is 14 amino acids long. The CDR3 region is CASSPAHRDYGYTF. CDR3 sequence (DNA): TGTGCCAGCAGCCCGGCCCATCGGGACTATGGCTACACCTTC.

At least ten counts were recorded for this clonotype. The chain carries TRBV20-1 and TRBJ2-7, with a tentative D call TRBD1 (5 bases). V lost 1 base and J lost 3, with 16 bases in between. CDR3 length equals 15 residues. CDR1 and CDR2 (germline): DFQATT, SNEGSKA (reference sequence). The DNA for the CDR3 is TGCAGTGCTAGAGCGCCGCAGGGTGGGCTCTACGAGCAGTACTTC. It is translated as CSARAPQGGLYEQYF.

CDR3 DNA: TGTGCCATCAGTGAACAGGGAGACCAAGAGACCCAGTACTTC. Protein sequence: CAISEQGDQETQYF. The chain employs TRBV10-3 and TRBJ2-5; D is possibly TRBD1 (6 bases). This CDR3 is built from 14 residues. The germline CDR1 and CDR2 sequences are ENHRY and SYGVKD. Trimming left V 3 bases short and J 0 bases short, with 8 bases between.

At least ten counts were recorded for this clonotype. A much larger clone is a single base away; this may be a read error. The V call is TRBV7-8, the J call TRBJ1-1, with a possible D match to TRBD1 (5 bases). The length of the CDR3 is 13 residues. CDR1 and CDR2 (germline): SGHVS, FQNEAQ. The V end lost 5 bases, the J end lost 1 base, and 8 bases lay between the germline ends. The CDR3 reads CASSADRNTEAFF. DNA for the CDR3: TGTGCCAGCAGCGCCGACAGGAACACTGAAGCTTTCTTT.

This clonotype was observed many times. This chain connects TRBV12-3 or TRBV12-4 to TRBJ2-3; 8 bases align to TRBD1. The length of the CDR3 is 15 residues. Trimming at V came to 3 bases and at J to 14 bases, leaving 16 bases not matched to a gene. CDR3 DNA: TGTGCCAGCAGTTTCGGAGCAGGGGGCGGCTCTGAGTGGTATTTT. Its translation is CASSFGAGGGSEWYF.

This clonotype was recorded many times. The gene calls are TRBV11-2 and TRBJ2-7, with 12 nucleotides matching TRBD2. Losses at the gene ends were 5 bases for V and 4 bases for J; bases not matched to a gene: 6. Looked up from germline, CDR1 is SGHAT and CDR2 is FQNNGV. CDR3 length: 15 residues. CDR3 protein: CASSTSGRNGYEQYF. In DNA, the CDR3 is TGTGCCAGCAGCACTAGCGGGAGGAACGGTTACGAGCAGTACTTC.

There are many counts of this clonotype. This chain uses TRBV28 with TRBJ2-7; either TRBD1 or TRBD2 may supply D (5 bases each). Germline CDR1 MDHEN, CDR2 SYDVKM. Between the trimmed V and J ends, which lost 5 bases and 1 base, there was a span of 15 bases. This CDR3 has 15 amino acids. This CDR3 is CASSGLRDVSYEQYF. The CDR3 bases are TGTGCCAGCAGTGGGCTACGGGACGTTTCCTACGAGCAGTACTTC.

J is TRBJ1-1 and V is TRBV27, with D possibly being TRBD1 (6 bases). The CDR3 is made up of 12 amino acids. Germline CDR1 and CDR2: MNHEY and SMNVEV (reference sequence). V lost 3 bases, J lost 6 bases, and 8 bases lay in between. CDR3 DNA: TGTGCCAGCAGTTTTACAGGGTCTGAAGCTTTCTTT. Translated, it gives CASSFTGSEAFF.

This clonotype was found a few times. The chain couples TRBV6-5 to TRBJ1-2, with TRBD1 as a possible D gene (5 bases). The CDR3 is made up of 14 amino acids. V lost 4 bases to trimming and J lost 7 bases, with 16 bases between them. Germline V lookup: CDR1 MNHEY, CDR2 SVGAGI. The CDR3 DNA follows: TGTGCCAGCAGTTCAACTCCGACGGGGGGTGGCTACACCTTC. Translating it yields CASSSTPTGGGYTF.

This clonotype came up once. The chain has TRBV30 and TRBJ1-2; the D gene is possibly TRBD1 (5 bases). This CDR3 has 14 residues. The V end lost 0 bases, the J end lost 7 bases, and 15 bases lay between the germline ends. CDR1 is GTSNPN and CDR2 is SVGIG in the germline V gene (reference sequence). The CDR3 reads CAWSVMGGSGGYTF. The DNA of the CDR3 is TGTGCCTGGAGTGTGATGGGGGGTTCGGGTGGCTACACCTTC.

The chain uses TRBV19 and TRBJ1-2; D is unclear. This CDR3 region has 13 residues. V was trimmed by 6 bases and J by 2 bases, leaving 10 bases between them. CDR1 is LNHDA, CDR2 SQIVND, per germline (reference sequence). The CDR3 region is CASRRTVNYGYTF. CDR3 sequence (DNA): TGTGCCAGTAGAAGGACGGTAAACTATGGCTACACCTTC.

CDR3 DNA: TGTGCCAGCAACCGAGCTATGGAGCGCTACACCTTC. Its protein is CASNRAMERYTF. The V call is TRBV12-3 or TRBV12-4, the J call TRBJ1-2; D gene unclear. This CDR3 region has 12 residues. Trimming removed 7 bases from V and 9 bases from J, with 15 bases in between.

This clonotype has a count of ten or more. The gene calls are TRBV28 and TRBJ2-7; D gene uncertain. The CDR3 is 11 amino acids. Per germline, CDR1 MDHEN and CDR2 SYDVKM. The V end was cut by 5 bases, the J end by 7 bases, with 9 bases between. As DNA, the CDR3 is TGTGCCAGCAGTCCAAAGTGGGAGCAGTACTTC. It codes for CASSPKWEQYF.

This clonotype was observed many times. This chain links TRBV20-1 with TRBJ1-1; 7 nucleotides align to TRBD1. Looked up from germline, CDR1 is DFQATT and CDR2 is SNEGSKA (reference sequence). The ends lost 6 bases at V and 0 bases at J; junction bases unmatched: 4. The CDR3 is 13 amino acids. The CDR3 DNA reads TGCAGTGCCAGGGACAGCCTGAACACTGAAGCTTTCTTT. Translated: CSARDSLNTEAFF.

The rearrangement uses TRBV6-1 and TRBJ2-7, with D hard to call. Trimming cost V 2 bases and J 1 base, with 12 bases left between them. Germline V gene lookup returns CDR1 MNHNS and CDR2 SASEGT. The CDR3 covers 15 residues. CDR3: CASSESRRLSYEQYF. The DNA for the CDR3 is TGTGCCAGCAGTGAATCCCGGAGACTGTCCTACGAGCAGTACTTC.

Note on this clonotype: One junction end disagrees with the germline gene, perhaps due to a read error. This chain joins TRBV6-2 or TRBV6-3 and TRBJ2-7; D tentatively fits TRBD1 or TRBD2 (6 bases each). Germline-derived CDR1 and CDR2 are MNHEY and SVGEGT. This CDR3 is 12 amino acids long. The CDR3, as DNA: TGTGCCAGCAGTGCCTCCGCGGGACACCTCCACTTC. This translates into CASSASAGHLHF.

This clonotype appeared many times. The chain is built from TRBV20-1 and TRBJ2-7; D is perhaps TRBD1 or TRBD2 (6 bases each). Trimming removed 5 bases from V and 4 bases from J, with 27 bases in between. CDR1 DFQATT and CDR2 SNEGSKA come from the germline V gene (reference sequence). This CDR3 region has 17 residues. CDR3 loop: CSAPRGGLGELGYEQYF. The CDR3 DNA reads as TGCAGTGCTCCTAGAGGGGGGTTGGGGGAGTTGGGGTACGAGCAGTACTTC.

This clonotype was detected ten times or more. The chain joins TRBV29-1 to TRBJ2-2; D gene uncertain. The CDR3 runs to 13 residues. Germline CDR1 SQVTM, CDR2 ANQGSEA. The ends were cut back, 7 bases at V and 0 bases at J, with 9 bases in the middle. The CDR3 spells CSADHANTGELFF. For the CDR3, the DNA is TGCAGCGCGGACCATGCGAACACCGGGGAGCTGTTTTTT.

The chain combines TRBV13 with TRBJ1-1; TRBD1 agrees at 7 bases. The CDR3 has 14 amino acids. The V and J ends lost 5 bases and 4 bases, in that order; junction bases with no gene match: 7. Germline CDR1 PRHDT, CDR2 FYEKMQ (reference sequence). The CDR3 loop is CASSANRGTTEAFF. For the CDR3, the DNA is TGTGCCAGCAGCGCCAACAGGGGAACCACTGAAGCTTTCTTT.

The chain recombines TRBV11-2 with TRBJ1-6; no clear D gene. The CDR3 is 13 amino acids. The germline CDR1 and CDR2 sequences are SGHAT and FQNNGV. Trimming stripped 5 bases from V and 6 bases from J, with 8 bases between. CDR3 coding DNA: TGTGCCAGCAGCCCCATCCTTAATTCACCCCTCCACTTT. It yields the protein CASSPILNSPLHF.

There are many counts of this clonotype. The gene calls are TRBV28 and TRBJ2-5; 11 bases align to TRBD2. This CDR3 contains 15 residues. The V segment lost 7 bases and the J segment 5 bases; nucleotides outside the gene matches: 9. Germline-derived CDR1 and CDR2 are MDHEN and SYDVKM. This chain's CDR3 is CASTNSGRAVETQYF. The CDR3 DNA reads TGTGCCAGCACGAATAGCGGGAGGGCCGTTGAGACCCAGTACTTC.